This passage covers 13 T cell receptor beta chains from one sample sequenced in a study of cytomegalovirus exposure and HLA in healthy donors. Profiled with immunoSEQ multiplex PCR; TCRdb holds only in-frame clones, not every one. The sample consists of about 130,000 clones, under 90% of them appearing once. Sequencing input: PBMCs. The receptors stem from a man in his thirties or forties in good health and CMV-seronegative.

The chain is built from TRBV9 and TRBJ2-3; no reliable D call. Germline CDR1 and CDR2: SGDLS and YYNGEE. Trimming left V 4 bases short and J 8 bases short, with 14 bases between. The CDR3 spans 13 residues. CDR3 sequence (DNA): TGTGCCAGCAGCAAAGAACTATACTCTACGCAGTATTTT. This translates into CASSKELYSTQYF.

The rearrangement joins TRBV19 to TRBJ1-2; no firm D call. Per germline, CDR1 LNHDA and CDR2 SQIVND (reference sequence). V lost 5 bases and J 6 bases, leaving 16 bases between the germline ends. The CDR3 is made up of 14 amino acids. CDR3 residues: CASSPRTREDGYTF. Written as DNA, the CDR3 is TGTGCCAGTAGTCCCCGGACCCGGGAGGATGGCTACACCTTC.

This chain joins TRBV4-1 and TRBJ1-1, with D unresolved. There are 16 residues in the CDR3. The V and J ends lost 0 bases and 5 bases respectively, with 16 bases between them. Looked up from germline, CDR1 is MGHRA and CDR2 is YSYEKL. The CDR3 reads CASSQEGLVRGTEAFF. For the CDR3, the DNA is TGCGCCAGCAGCCAAGAAGGTTTGGTGAGAGGAACTGAAGCTTTCTTT.

This clone was seen a single time. The CDR3 region has the DNA TGCGCCAGCAGCCGTGCTCAGGGGCCCCTACGCACAGATACGCAGTATTTT. It yields the protein CASSRAQGPLRTDTQYF. The chain employs TRBV4-1 and TRBJ2-3; D is possibly TRBD1 (6 bases). V dropped 4 bases and J dropped 1 base, with 18 bases sitting between them. This CDR3 contains 17 residues. Germline V CDR1 and CDR2: MGHRA, YSYEKL.

The chain joins TRBV6-1 to TRBJ2-7, with 8 nucleotides matching TRBD1. The V gene's germline CDR1 is MNHNS and CDR2 SASEGT. The J segment lost 4 bases and the V segment lost 9 bases, leaving 14 bases of the junction unmatched. The CDR3 length is 15 residues. The CDR3 region is CASLKPTGGEYEQYF. The CDR3 nucleotides are TGTGCCAGTTTGAAACCTACAGGGGGAGAATACGAGCAGTACTTC.

The rearrangement links TRBV10-3 to TRBJ1-5; 11 positions agree with TRBD1. Germline assignment: CDR1 ENHRY and CDR2 SYGVKD. There are 15 residues in the CDR3. V was pared by 8 bases and J by 9 bases, with 12 bases of the junction left unmatched. CDR3: CAIGAGTGGPRPQHF. CDR3 nucleotide sequence: TGTGCCATCGGGGCCGGGACAGGGGGGCCTCGGCCCCAGCATTTT.

The chain couples TRBV6-5 to TRBJ2-7; possibly TRBD2 for D (7 bases). This CDR3 contains 15 residues. Per the germline V gene, CDR1 is MNHEY and CDR2 is SVGAGI. Trimming left V 1 base short and J 7 bases short, with 17 bases between. In DNA, the CDR3 is TGTGCCAGCAGTTACTTCGGGGGGCCCCGCTTGGAGCAGTACTTC. Residues: CASSYFGGPRLEQYF.

This rearrangement joins TRBV28 to TRBJ1-2; 8 bases are shared with TRBD1. The germline gives CDR1 MDHEN, CDR2 SYDVKM. The CDR3 is 14 amino acids. V lost 6 bases to trimming and J lost 4 bases; unmatched junction nucleotides: 7. CDR3 protein: CASRPTGGAYGYTF. In DNA, the CDR3 is TGTGCCAGCAGACCCACAGGGGGAGCCTATGGCTACACCTTC.

A single count supports this clone. V is TRBV2 and J is TRBJ2-3; D might be TRBD2 (6 bases). The V gene's germline CDR1 is SNHLY and CDR2 FYNNEI. The CDR3 loop spans 16 amino acids. V gave up 0 bases and J gave up 0 bases, with 10 bases separating them. CDR3 region: CASSEALRGSTDTQYF. The CDR3 region has the DNA TGTGCCAGCAGTGAAGCGCTTCGGGGGAGCACAGATACGCAGTATTTT.

The chain carries TRBV7-2 and TRBJ1-5; a possible D gene is TRBD1 (5 bases). The CDR3 has 13 amino acids. Trimming took 5 bases from V and 5 from J, leaving 10 bases between them. In germline, CDR1 is SGHTA, CDR2 FQGNSA. DNA for the CDR3: TGTGCCAGCAGCCCTCAACAGGATCAGCCCCAGCATTTT. This codes for CASSPQQDQPQHF.

The genes are TRBV25-1 and TRBJ1-2, with D unresolved. From germline, CDR1 is MGHDK and CDR2 SYGVNS. The CDR3 is made up of 11 amino acids. V dropped 7 bases and J dropped 8 bases, with 11 bases sitting between them. CDR3 amino acids: CASTSGGGYTF. CDR3 bases: TGTGCCAGCACCTCGGGAGGGGGCTACACCTTC.

CDR3 sequence reads: CASSSFRQGNNQPQHF. The CDR3 DNA is TGTGCCAGCAGTTCTTTCCGACAGGGGAACAATCAGCCCCAGCATTTT. The V gene is TRBV28, the J gene TRBJ1-5, with TRBD1 identical over 8 bases. Germline V gene data show CDR1 as MDHEN and CDR2 as SYDVKM. The CDR3 spans 16 residues. J gave up 3 bases and V 4 bases, and 8 bases lay outside the gene matches.

Only one count was recorded for this clone. The chain combines TRBV11-2 with TRBJ1-1; D possibly corresponds to TRBD1 (5 bases). The CDR3 spans 13 residues. Germline loops: CDR1 SGHAT, CDR2 FQNNGV. V dropped 5 bases and J dropped 4 bases, with 11 bases sitting between them. The CDR3 sequence: CASSPDTGTEAFF. For the CDR3, the DNA is TGTGCCAGCAGCCCGGACACGGGCACTGAAGCTTTCTTT.